A selection of T cell receptor beta chains follows, all from one sample in a study of shared clonotypes between healthy human individuals. Sequencing used immunoSEQ multiplex PCR; TCRdb keeps in-frame clones, though not all of them. The sample lists more than 900,000 clones; approximately 78% were seen once. The sequenced sample was memory CD4+ T cells from PBMCs. The receptors were sampled from a man between 18 and 35 years old in good health. Some clones in this sample may be carry-over from other donors' samples. CDR3s include the opening cysteine and the closing phenylalanine or tryptophan. D genes are given only for firm matches. Expanded clones get a size class; other rows say once, few or many, or leave the size out.

CASSPGDYNEQFF	TGCGCCAGCAGCCCGGGAGACTACAATGAGCAGTTCTTC	TRBJ2-1	TRBV5-1	.	13	.
CAISDSVSTLPTEAFF	TGTGCCATCAGTGATTCGGTGAGCACATTGCCCACTGAAGCTTTCTTT	TRBJ1-1	TRBV10-3	.	16	.
CASSQVGTLIDYGYTF	TGTGCCAGCAGCCAAGTTGGAACTCTGATCGACTATGGCTACACCTTC	TRBJ1-2	TRBV4-2	many	16	.
CASSQDWTGPGNTIYF	TGTGCCAGCAGCCAAGATTGGACAGGGCCGGGAAACACCATATATTTT	TRBJ1-3	TRBV4-2	.	16	TRBD1
CASSAGTGGNYGYTF	TGTGCCAGCAGCGCCGGGACAGGCGGGAACTATGGCTACACCTTC	TRBJ1-2	TRBV6-1	.	15	TRBD1
CASSFSPGGGSGELFF	TGTGCCAGCAGTTTCTCCCCCGGGGGAGGATCCGGGGAGCTGTTTTTT	TRBJ2-2	TRBV28	.	16	.
CASSPRDSAYEQYF	TGTGCCAGCAGCCCCCGGGACTCTGCCTACGAGCAGTACTTC	TRBJ2-7	TRBV6-5	.	14	.
CASSPLRDRDYEQYF	TGCGCCAGCAGCCCCCTACGGGACAGGGACTACGAGCAGTACTTC	TRBJ2-7	TRBV5-1	many	15	TRBD1
CASSLGGSSGTTDTQYF	TGTGCCAGCAGCTTGGGGGGGAGTAGCGGGACCACAGATACGCAGTATTTT	TRBJ2-3	TRBV5-4	many	17	TRBD2
CASSLSVNQETQYF	TGTGCCAGCAGCCTTTCAGTTAATCAAGAGACCCAGTACTTC	TRBJ2-5	TRBV7-2	few	14	.
CASTSVRLHEQYF	TGTGCCAGCACCTCCGTACGGCTCCACGAGCAGTACTTC	TRBJ2-7	TRBV11-2	.	13	.
CASSLGGSQAETQYF	TGCGCCAGCAGCTTGGGGGGGTCTCAGGCGGAGACCCAGTACTTC	TRBJ2-5	TRBV5-1	.	15	.
CASSFKQMRTDTQYF	TGTGCCAGCAGTTTTAAGCAAATGCGCACAGATACGCAGTATTTT	TRBJ2-3	TRBV28	few	15	.